The 8 T cell receptor beta chains below were found in one sample sequenced in a study of graft-versus-host responses after intestinal transplantation. Sequencing was performed with immunoSEQ multiplex PCR; in TCRdb, only in-frame clones are kept and a portion is missing. The sample records tens of thousands of clones, 90% to 95% being singletons. No antigen has been identified for these receptors. Sequenced here: unstimulated CD8+ T cells sorted from spleen or lymph node cells, sampled before transplant. The receptors were gathered from a human donor who was the organ donor for an intestinal transplant.

This sequence joins TRBV27 and TRBJ1-2, with D possibly matching TRBD1 (5 bases). The CDR3 is made up of 18 amino acids. CDR1 and CDR2 (germline): MNHEY, SMNVEV (reference sequence). The V gene lost 2 bases and the J gene lost 5 bases, with 24 bases spanning the gap. As DNA, the CDR3 is TGTGCCAGCAGTTTAACCCAAATTGGGCAGGGAGGAGCGTATGGCTACACCTTC. It encodes CASSLTQIGQGGAYGYTF.

The gene calls are TRBV6-5 and TRBJ2-5; 10 bases agree with TRBD2. Per the germline V gene, CDR1 is MNHEY and CDR2 is SVGAGI. J was trimmed by 5 bases and V by 0 bases; bases with no gene match: 6. The CDR3 is made up of 16 amino acids. The CDR3 here is CASSYSFRGLAETQYF. The CDR3 DNA reads TGTGCCAGCAGTTACTCCTTTCGGGGACTAGCGGAGACCCAGTACTTC.

The CDR3 region is CASSLFWGHRFDSEQYF. CDR3 nucleotide sequence: TGTGCCAGCAGCTTGTTCTGGGGGCACCGATTTGATTCCGAGCAGTACTTC. The chain has TRBV5-6 and TRBJ2-7; the D gene is possibly TRBD1 (6 bases). The CDR3 is 17 residues long. The germline CDR1 and CDR2 sequences are SGHDT and YYEEEE. Trimming removed 1 base from V and 6 bases from J, with 23 bases in between.

The chain combines TRBV9 with TRBJ2-1; D possibly corresponds to TRBD2 (7 bases). The CDR3 extends over 11 amino acids. The germline V and J ends were trimmed by 7 bases and 10 bases, with 12 bases remaining between them. Germline V gives CDR1 SGDLS, CDR2 YYNGEE. As DNA, the CDR3 is TGTGCCAGCGGGGGGGGCGAGGAGCAGTTCTTC. It codes for CASGGGEEQFF.

V gene TRBV14 combines with J gene TRBJ2-7, with D unresolved. The length of the CDR3 is 12 residues. The germline gives CDR1 SGHDN, CDR2 FVKESK. Trimming removed 1 base from V and 5 bases from J, with 6 bases in between. The chain's CDR3 is CASSQVTNEQYF. The CDR3 DNA reads TGTGCCAGCAGCCAAGTAACAAACGAGCAGTACTTC.

This chain joins TRBV7-9 and TRBJ2-7; 7 bases agree with TRBD1. Looked up from germline, CDR1 is SEHNR and CDR2 is FQNEAQ (reference sequence). The CDR3 totals 14 residues. The V segment lost 3 bases and the J segment 5 bases; nucleotides outside the gene matches: 7. CDR3 sequence (DNA): TGTGCCAGCAGCTTGTACAGGGGCCTCCACGAGCAGTACTTC. Its translation is CASSLYRGLHEQYF.

This rearrangement joins TRBV6-4 to TRBJ2-7, with D tentatively TRBD1 (6 bases). This CDR3 has 12 amino acids. Germline-derived CDR1 and CDR2 are MRHNA and SNTAGT. V lost 6 bases, J lost 2 bases, and 8 bases lay in between. In DNA, the CDR3 is TGTGCCAGCAGGACAGGACCCTACGAGCAGTACTTC. Residues: CASRTGPYEQYF.

The rearrangement links TRBV4-1 to TRBJ2-7; the match to TRBD1 covers 8 bases. Germline-derived CDR1 and CDR2 are MGHRA and YSYEKL. With 4 bases clipped from V and 3 bases from J, the junction kept 2 bases outside the gene matches. The CDR3 length is 13 residues. The CDR3, as DNA: TGCGCCAGCAGCCGCGGGACAGGCTACGAGCAGTACTTC. This codes for CASSRGTGYEQYF.